One and the same sample provided the 32 T cell receptor beta chains below, sequenced in a study of CD8 T cells in ankylosing spondylitis. In TCRdb, the 5' RACE reads were re-called with MiXCR into one record per CDR3 protein. The sample contains 200,000 to 250,000 distinct CDR3 sequences, approximately 7.4% of which appear only once. Their antigens remain unidentified. Study-wide results and caveats: A TCR beta motif of several highly homologous variants appeared characteristic of ankylosing spondylitis blood.

Sample: blood, either unsorted or a sorted T cell fraction (not recorded which). These receptors all come from a male donor with ankylosing spondylitis.

This clonotype occurred many times. V is TRBV9 and J is TRBJ2-5; TRBD2 aligns across 7 bases. In germline, CDR1 is SGDLS, CDR2 YYNGEE. Trimming took 1 base from V and 5 from J; bases not matched to a gene: 5. CDR3 length: 14 amino acids. In nucleotides, the CDR3 is TGTGCCAGCAGCGTATCCGGGGGGTCGGAGACCCAGTACTTC. As protein: CASSVSGGSETQYF.

This clonotype was recorded many times. The rearrangement joins TRBV10-3 to TRBJ1-2, with D perhaps TRBD1 (6 bases). There are 18 residues in the CDR3. V was trimmed by 10 bases and J by 4 bases, leaving 31 bases between them. Germline CDR1 and CDR2: ENHRY and SYGVKD. The DNA of the CDR3 is TGTGCCACCCACGACTCCGGGCAGGGGCATAGGGAGGCCTATGGCTACACCTTC. Translating gives CATHDSGQGHREAYGYTF.

In its sample, this clonotype was seen many times. V and J are TRBV6-2 or TRBV6-3 and TRBJ2-1; D might be TRBD1 or TRBD2, each matching 6 bases. CDR1 and CDR2 (germline): MNHEY, SVGEGT. The CDR3 extends over 17 amino acids. The V gene lost 0 bases and the J gene lost 8 bases, with 20 bases spanning the gap. CDR3 DNA: TGTGCCAGCAGTTACTCGAGGGTCAAGGTGGGGGGCGATGAGCAGTTCTTC. Its translation: CASSYSRVKVGGDEQFF.

Ten or more counts support this clonotype. This sequence joins TRBV12-3 or TRBV12-4 and TRBJ2-7; unclear D gene. CDR3 size: 12 residues. V lost 2 bases to trimming and J lost 6 bases, with 8 bases between them. CDR3 in DNA: TGTGCCAGCAGTTTATTTCCCCCCGAGCAGTACTTC. Translating it yields CASSLFPPEQYF.

This clonotype was seen more than once but under ten times. The chain links TRBV4-2 to TRBJ1-2; D may be TRBD1 (6 bases). The CDR3 spans 17 residues. The germline V and J ends were trimmed by 0 bases and 1 base, with 15 bases remaining between them. Looked up from germline, CDR1 is LGHNA and CDR2 is YNFKEQ. The CDR3, as DNA: TGTGCCAGCAGCCAAGAAAGCGCAACAGGGAATAACTATGGCTACACCTTC. Its protein is CASSQESATGNNYGYTF.

This clonotype occurred many times. The J gene is TRBJ1-1, the V gene TRBV12-3 or TRBV12-4, with 7 positions matching TRBD1. The V gene end was trimmed by 5 bases and the J gene end by 6 bases; junction bases not matched to a gene: 3. The CDR3 length is 12 residues. The CDR3: CASSPQGAEAFF. CDR3 coding DNA: TGTGCCAGCAGTCCCCAGGGGGCTGAAGCTTTCTTT.

The CDR3 sequence is CASSRGGGVYGYTF. The CDR3 nucleotides read TGTGCCAGCAGCCGGGGGGGAGGCGTCTATGGCTACACCTTC. The chain couples TRBV5-6 to TRBJ1-2; a weak D match, TRBD1 (5 bases). The germline V gene encodes CDR1 SGHDT and CDR2 YYEEEE. The CDR3 has 14 amino acids. Trimming cost V 4 bases and J 4 bases, with 14 bases left between them.

This clonotype was found many times. The chain carries TRBV25-1 and TRBJ2-1, with a possible D match to TRBD1 (5 bases). V was cut by 3 bases and J by 4 bases, with 16 bases left in between. The germline V gene encodes CDR1 MGHDK and CDR2 SYGVNS. This CDR3 spans 16 amino acids. The CDR3 here is CASSDSLTRGYNEQFF. The CDR3 DNA reads TGTGCCAGCAGTGATTCCCTGACAAGGGGTTACAATGAGCAGTTCTTC.

This clonotype was seen many times. The V gene is TRBV29-1, the J gene TRBJ1-1; D is uncertain. CDR1 is SQVTM, CDR2 ANQGSEA, per germline. Deletions cut 3 bases from V and 0 bases from J, with 11 bases between. CDR3 length equals 14 residues. The CDR3 reads CSVELRLMNTEAFF. The CDR3 DNA sequence: TGCAGCGTTGAGCTAAGACTGATGAACACTGAAGCTTTCTTT.

This clonotype showed up many times. The chain recombines TRBV30 with TRBJ2-7; the match to TRBD2 covers 9 bases. CDR3 length: 13 amino acids. The V gene's germline CDR1 is GTSNPN and CDR2 SVGIG (reference sequence). Germline trimming cut 5 bases from V and 2 bases from J; bases unmatched to any gene: 4. CDR3 bases: TGTGCCTGGGCGACTAGCGGAGCCTACGAGCAGTACTTC. It yields the protein CAWATSGAYEQYF. Full variable domain (missing parts from reference TRBV30 and TRBJ2-7): SQTIHQWPATLVQPVGSPLSLECTVEGTSNPNLYWYRQAAGRGLQLLFYSVGIGQISSEVPQNLSASRPQDRQFILSSKKLLLSDSGFYLCAWATSGAYEQYFGPGTRLTVT.

This clonotype occurred many times. J is TRBJ2-3 and V is TRBV9; D not resolved. The CDR3 contains 15 residues. The germline gives CDR1 SGDLS, CDR2 YYNGEE. V was trimmed by 3 bases and J by 0 bases, leaving 11 bases between them. The CDR3 loop is CASSGLAASTDTQYF. The CDR3 bases are TGTGCCAGCAGCGGGCTTGCGGCAAGCACAGATACGCAGTATTTT.

The chain links TRBV20-1 to TRBJ2-7; D assignment may be TRBD1 or TRBD2 (6 bases each). The V gene lost 5 bases and the J gene lost 3 bases, with 17 bases spanning the gap. The CDR3 is made up of 14 amino acids. Germline V gene data show CDR1 as DFQATT and CDR2 as SNEGSKA (reference sequence). DNA of the CDR3: TGCAGTGCTCCCCCCCGAGGGGGGTTCTACGAGCAGTACTTC. This translates into CSAPPRGGFYEQYF.

This clonotype was observed at least ten times. The V gene is TRBV28, the J gene TRBJ2-3; the D gene is possibly TRBD1 (6 bases). Germline CDR1 MDHEN, CDR2 SYDVKM. The length of the CDR3 is 14 residues. Trimming shortened V by 4 bases and J by 5 bases, and 13 bases separated the two germline ends. CDR3 nucleotides: TGTGCCAGCAGTTACTCTAGCAGGGGAGATACGCAGTATTTT. Amino acid sequence: CASSYSSRGDTQYF.

In its sample, this clonotype was seen many times. The chain is built from TRBV4-3 and TRBJ2-1; D call uncertain. With 0 bases removed from V and 2 bases from J, the gap between germline ends came to 11 bases. Looked up from germline, CDR1 is LGHNA and CDR2 is YSLEER. CDR3 length: 16 amino acids. CDR3 region: CASSQDWRGAYNEQFF. For the CDR3, the DNA is TGCGCCAGCAGCCAAGATTGGAGAGGTGCCTACAATGAGCAGTTCTTC.

This clonotype was detected only a few times. This rearrangement joins TRBV5-6 to TRBJ2-3; D is ambiguous. CDR3 length equals 17 residues. Trimming shortened V by 1 base and J by 4 bases, and 19 bases separated the two germline ends. In germline, CDR1 is SGHDT, CDR2 YYEEEE. The CDR3 DNA reads as TGTGCCAGCAGCTTGTATTCCACTACCTCCTACTCAGATACGCAGTATTTT. Its translation is CASSLYSTTSYSDTQYF.

In its sample, this clonotype was seen many times. For the CDR3, the DNA is TGCAGTGCTAACCGAGGAGATCTTATTAGCAATCAGCCCCAGCATTTT. Translating gives CSANRGDLISNQPQHF. The chain recombines TRBV20-1 with TRBJ1-5; D not resolved. Germline V CDR1 and CDR2: DFQATT, SNEGSKA (reference sequence). V lost 4 bases and J lost 0, with 16 bases in between. There are 16 residues in the CDR3.

This clonotype was observed a few times. The rearrangement links TRBV7-9 to TRBJ2-7, with TRBD2 identical over 9 bases. CDR3 size: 14 residues. CDR1 SEHNR and CDR2 FQNEAQ come from the germline V gene (reference sequence). The trim removed 5 bases at V and 7 bases at J, leaving 9 bases unmatched. The CDR3 DNA is TGTGCCAGCAGCCCACCGGCGGGAGGGCGGGAGCAGTACTTC. The encoded protein is CASSPPAGGREQYF.

Ten or more counts support this clonotype. This rearrangement joins TRBV7-6 to TRBJ2-7; D gene ambiguous. CDR1 is SGHVS and CDR2 is FNYEAQ in the germline V gene. The V end lost 3 bases, the J end lost 1 base, and 13 bases lay between the germline ends. The CDR3 is 15 residues long. As DNA, the CDR3 is TGTGCCAGCAGCTTGTCTCCTTACTCGTCCTACGAGCAGTACTTC. It encodes CASSLSPYSSYEQYF.

This clonotype was counted at least ten times. The rearrangement joins TRBV5-5 to TRBJ2-7; D is perhaps TRBD2 (6 bases). V was pared by 0 bases and J by 5 bases, with 21 bases between. Germline CDR1 and CDR2: SGHKS and YYEKEE (reference sequence). This CDR3 has 17 residues. The CDR3 spells CASSLEIGGITENEQYF. The CDR3 coding sequence is TGTGCCAGCAGCTTGGAAATTGGGGGGATAACCGAAAACGAGCAGTACTTC.

This clonotype appeared many times. This chain links TRBV6-2 or TRBV6-3 with TRBJ2-5, with D tentatively TRBD2 (6 bases). This CDR3 comprises 15 residues. V was cut by 2 bases and J by 5 bases, with 15 bases left in between. Germline CDR1 and CDR2: MNHEY and SVGEGT. As DNA, the CDR3 is TGTGCCAGCAGTTACGGCAGGAGGGAAGGGGAGACCCAGTACTTC. Amino acids: CASSYGRREGETQYF.

There are a few counts of this clonotype. The J gene is TRBJ2-5, the V gene TRBV5-1, with D perhaps matching TRBD1 or TRBD2 (7 bases each). The CDR3 runs 16 residues. V was shortened by 5 bases and J by 4 bases, with 21 bases between the two germline ends. From germline, CDR1 is SGHRS and CDR2 YFSETQ. DNA of the CDR3: TGCGCCAGCAGAAGTTTACAGGGGTGGGGGGGAGAGACCCAGTACTTC. Translation gives CASRSLQGWGGETQYF. The whole variable domain, remainder taken from reference TRBV5-1 and TRBJ2-5, is KAGVTQTPRYLIKTRGQQVTLSCSPISGHRSVSWYQQTPGQGLQFLFEYFSETQRNKGNFPGRFSGRQFSNSRSEMNVSTLELGDSALYLCASRSLQGWGGETQYFGPGTRLLVL.

This clonotype was detected a few times. This chain links TRBV20-1 with TRBJ2-3; D possibly uses TRBD1 or TRBD2 (6 bases each). This CDR3 comprises 15 residues. CDR1 DFQATT and CDR2 SNEGSKA come from the germline V gene (reference sequence). Trimming took off 6 bases at V and 1 base at J, with 17 bases between the two ends. In DNA form, the CDR3 reads TGCAGTGCCAAAGGGGGGAGGAGCGGCACAGATACGCAGTATTTT. Translated: CSAKGGRSGTDTQYF.

At least ten counts were recorded for this clonotype. The V and J genes are TRBV7-8 and TRBJ2-7; TRBD1 matches 7 bases. Germline CDR1 is SGHVS and CDR2 is FQNEAQ. V shed 1 base, J shed 0 bases, and the junction held 3 bases outside the gene matches. The CDR3 sequence is 15 residues long. CDR3 DNA sequence: TGTGCCAGCAGCTTAGACAGGGGAAGCTCCTACGAGCAGTACTTC. Its protein product is CASSLDRGSSYEQYF.

This clonotype was picked up many times. This chain connects TRBV4-3 to TRBJ2-7; weak D call: TRBD2 (5 bases). The CDR3 length is 15 residues. The V and J ends lost 0 bases and 4 bases respectively, with 13 bases between them. CDR1 LGHNA and CDR2 YSLEER come from the germline V gene. The DNA of the CDR3 is TGCGCCAGCAGCCAAGAAAGTGGGAGTGGGTACGAGCAGTACTTC. Translation gives CASSQESGSGYEQYF.

This clonotype has at least ten counts. The chain combines TRBV27 with TRBJ1-2; tentatively, D is TRBD1 (6 bases). V was shortened by 5 bases and J by 4 bases, with 11 bases between the two germline ends. CDR1 and CDR2 (germline): MNHEY, SMNVEV (reference sequence). There are 13 residues in the CDR3. Written as DNA, the CDR3 is TGTGCCAGCAGTGTTACAGGGACCTATGGCTACACCTTC. Amino acid sequence: CASSVTGTYGYTF.

This clonotype was observed at least ten times. V usage is TRBV20-1 and J usage is TRBJ2-7; 14 bases match TRBD2. The CDR3 is made up of 15 amino acids. V shed 3 bases and J 5 bases; nucleotides not matched to a gene: 6. Germline CDR1 reads DFQATT; CDR2 reads SNEGSKA (reference sequence). This chain's CDR3 is CSARTSGRVIDEQYF. CDR3 DNA: TGCAGTGCTAGGACTAGCGGGAGGGTTATCGACGAGCAGTACTTC.

This sequence joins TRBV11-2 and TRBJ2-1, with D unclear. CDR3 length equals 13 residues. V gave up 3 bases and J gave up 8 bases, with 11 bases separating them. Germline V gene sequence: CDR1 SGHAT, CDR2 FQNNGV. DNA for the CDR3: TGTGCCAGCAGCTTCTCAGTAAACTATGAGCAGTTCTTC. Amino acids: CASSFSVNYEQFF.

The rearrangement uses TRBV28 and TRBJ1-2; D possibly corresponds to TRBD1 (5 bases). Germline CDR1 reads MDHEN; CDR2 reads SYDVKM. Deletions cut 1 base from V and 4 bases from J, with 10 bases between. The CDR3 loop spans 14 amino acids. In DNA form, the CDR3 reads TGTGCCAGCAGTTTATTAGGGGCCGGCTATGGCTACACCTTC. Encoded protein: CASSLLGAGYGYTF.

Ten or more counts support this clonotype. The chain recombines TRBV28 with TRBJ2-7, with TRBD1 identical over 9 bases. The CDR3 length is 15 residues. The V gene end was trimmed by 6 bases and the J gene end by 2 bases; junction bases not matched to a gene: 8. Germline CDR1 and CDR2: MDHEN and SYDVKM. The DNA of the CDR3 is TGTGCCAGCAGGCCCGGGACAGGGTACCCCTACGAGCAGTACTTC. Its translation is CASRPGTGYPYEQYF. Full variable domain (rest looked up from reference TRBV28 and TRBJ2-7): DVKVTQSSRYLVKRTGEKVFLECVQDMDHENMFWYRQDPGLGLRLIYFSYDVKMKEKGDIPEGYSVSREKKERFSLILESASTNQTSMYLCASRPGTGYPYEQYFGPGTRLTVT.

Regarding this clonotype: This may stem from a read error, because a much larger clone lies one nucleotide away. Because it lacks the conserved phenylalanine or tryptophan at the end, this CDR3 is likely a read error. V and J are TRBV24-1 and TRBJ1-1; possibly TRBD1 for D (5 bases). This CDR3 comprises 12 residues. Per the germline V gene, CDR1 is KGHDR and CDR2 is SFDVKD. V lost 5 bases to trimming and J lost 11 bases, with 14 bases between them. CDR3 in DNA: TGTGCCACCAGTGTCTCGGGGGGACGGGCTTTCATT. This codes for CATSVSGGRAFI.

This clonotype was seen many times. J is TRBJ1-6 and V is TRBV7-6; no definite D call. V was pared by 3 bases and J by 0 bases, with 6 bases between. CDR3 length: 15 residues. Germline V lookup: CDR1 SGHVS, CDR2 FNYEAQ. The CDR3 DNA follows: TGTGCCAGCAGCTTCAAGAGCTCCTATAATTCACCCCTCCACTTT. Its protein is CASSFKSSYNSPLHF. The variable domain in full, with the rest retrieved from reference TRBV7-6 and TRBJ1-6, is GAGVSQSPRYKVTKRGQDVALRCDPISGHVSLYWYRQALGQGPEFLTYFNYEAQQDKSGLPNDRFSAERPEGSISTLTIQRTEQRDSAMYRCASSFKSSYNSPLHFGNGTRLTVT.

The V and J genes are TRBV9 and TRBJ2-2; D is unresolved. V lost 4 bases and J 2 bases, leaving 9 bases between the germline ends. CDR3 length: 14 amino acids. Germline loops: CDR1 SGDLS, CDR2 YYNGEE. The CDR3, as DNA: TGTGCCAGCAGCCCCCCTCGTAACACCGGGGAGCTGTTTTTT. Its protein product is CASSPPRNTGELFF.